The sequence of this T cell receptor (beta chain) was determined in a study of blood T cell repertoires in COVID-19 (dated by TCRdb to about 2020). As for the study more broadly: The collaborator samples originated in the United States, Italy and Spain and spanned the acute and convalescent phases of COVID-19. Where available, HLA class I and class II types were taken from metadata supplied by the sample provider and were not determined by assay-based typing. The samples were drawn from the first 160 participants of the ongoing ImmuneRACE study and from 1,200 or so subjects provided by 6 global collaborators. The material from the prospective study consisted of cDNA or gDNA derived from T cells, B-cell-depleted T cells, or PBMCs. A de-identified subject ID, COVID-19 status, age in years and sex were almost always included in the sample metadata. Subjects who had been exposed to COVID-19, were actively infected with it, or had recovered from it provided the deeply sampled blood TCRbeta repertoires that made up the dataset. The repertoires were released in a freely available public database meant as a resource for research on the immune response to SARS-CoV-2. The study at large found these results: Clinical and demographic metadata were provided uncurated, with the amount varying by source and participant.

One collaborating source in Seattle enrolled patients while the patients were actively infected and followed the patients over time throughout the course of disease. Each collaborating institution followed its own protocols to collect whole blood in K2EDTA tubes. For TCRbeta analysis, collaborators shipped samples as frozen whole blood, isolated PBMCs, or DNA extracted from either of those sample types. With regard to this clone: Its target antigen remains unknown. There are no base qualities to consult, and no much larger clone falls within one base.

The immunoSEQ Assay, a bias-controlled multiplex PCR, was used to amplify TCRbeta CDR3 regions from genomic DNA. For the original study's pipeline: The number of nucleated cells in each sample was estimated by amplification of reference gene primers within the assay. To quantify the absolute abundance of each unique TCRbeta CDR3 rearrangement, sequence reads were collapsed and filtered. For each sample, productive Simpson clonality was calculated as the square root of Simpson's diversity index across productive rearrangements. TCRdb holds this immuneACCESS table with in-frame rearrangements only. Some clones are missing; in checked studies, unresolved V genes explain under half, and the rest has no known cause. D and trimming were read from the DNA, whereas the V and J calls and clone size are those reported in that table. For this sample the table gives about 160,000 clones, of which approximately 92% were detected only once. The ten largest clonotypes hold approximately 4.8% of the sample.

CDR1 and CDR2 are read off the germline V gene as SGHTA and FQGNSA. V was cut back by 0 bases and J by 2 bases, leaving a gap of 11 bases between them. The CDR3 has 15 amino acids, counting the end cysteine and phenylalanine. CDR3 DNA is the only sequence kept; it has 45 bases, read in frame from the first base. The source of this sequence is a young man with COVID-19, enrolled during active disease. The chain uses TRBV7-2 and TRBJ2-7; the D gene is possibly TRBD2, with 7 bases matching. The sequenced sample consisted of peripheral blood. This receptor has the CDR3 CASSLAVRGPYEQYF. In nucleotide form, the sequence is TGTGCCAGCAGCTTAGCAGTGCGGGGGCCCTACGAGCAGTACTTC.